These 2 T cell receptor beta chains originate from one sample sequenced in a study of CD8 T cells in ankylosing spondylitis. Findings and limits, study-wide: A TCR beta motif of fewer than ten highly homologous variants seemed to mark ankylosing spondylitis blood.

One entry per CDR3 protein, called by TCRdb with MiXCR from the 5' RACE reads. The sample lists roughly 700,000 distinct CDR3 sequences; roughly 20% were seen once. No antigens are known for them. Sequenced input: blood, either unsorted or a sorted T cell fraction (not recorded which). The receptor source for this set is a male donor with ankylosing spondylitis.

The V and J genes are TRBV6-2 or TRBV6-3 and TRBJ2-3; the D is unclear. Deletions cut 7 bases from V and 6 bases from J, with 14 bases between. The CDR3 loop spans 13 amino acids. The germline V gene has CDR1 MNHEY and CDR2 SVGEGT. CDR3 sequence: CASKVGGSDTQYF. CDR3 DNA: TGTGCCAGCAAGGTTGGTGGCAGCGATACGCAGTATTTT.

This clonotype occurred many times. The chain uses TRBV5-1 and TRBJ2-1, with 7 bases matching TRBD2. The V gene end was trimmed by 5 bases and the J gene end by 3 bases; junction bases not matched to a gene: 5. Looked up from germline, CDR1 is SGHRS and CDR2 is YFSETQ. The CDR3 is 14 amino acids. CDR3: CASRVASGYNEQFF. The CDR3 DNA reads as TGCGCCAGCAGGGTGGCTAGCGGCTACAATGAGCAGTTCTTC.